Presented here are 29 T cell receptor beta chains from one specimen sequenced in a study of blood T cell repertoires in COVID-19. The table came from immunoSEQ multiplex PCR; TCRdb's copy has only in-frame clones and leaves some out. The data contain about 100,000 clones, about 80% of them singletons. The specimen was peripheral blood. Receptors originate from a human donor in a cohort sampled during active COVID-19.

This chain connects TRBV20-1 to TRBJ1-1; D gene unclear. Germline CDR1 and CDR2: DFQATT and SNEGSKA (reference sequence). The CDR3 has 11 amino acids. V shed 3 bases and J shed 5 bases, with 7 bases lying between them. CDR3 nucleotide sequence: TGCAGTGCTAGCCCCGGGACTGAAGCTTTCTTT. It translates to CSASPGTEAFF.

The chain recombines TRBV7-2 with TRBJ1-5; the D is unclear. V gave up 5 bases and J gave up 4 bases, with 6 bases separating them. Looked up from germline, CDR1 is SGHTA and CDR2 is FQGNSA. This CDR3 spans 12 amino acids. The CDR3: CASSLINQPQHF. The CDR3 DNA reads TGTGCCAGCAGCCTAATAAATCAGCCCCAGCATTTT.

V usage is TRBV15 and J usage is TRBJ1-1, with D perhaps TRBD1 (5 bases). CDR1 LNHNV and CDR2 YYDKDF come from the germline V gene (reference sequence). The CDR3 loop spans 14 amino acids. Trimming stripped 0 bases from V and 7 bases from J, with 12 bases between. The CDR3 region has the DNA TGTGCCACCAGCAGAGATAGGGAACAGGTTGAAGCTTTCTTT. Protein product: CATSRDREQVEAFF. The full variable domain, its missing parts supplied by reference TRBV15 and TRBJ1-1, is DAMVIQNPRYQVTQFGKPVTLSCSQTLNHNVMYWYQQKSSQAPKLLFHYYDKDFNNEADTPDNFQSRRPNTSFCFLDIRSPGLGDTAMYLCATSRDREQVEAFFGQGTRLTVV.

This chain's CDR3 is CASSATGSSGEKLFF. The CDR3 DNA reads as TGTGCCAGCAGCGCCACAGGGTCCTCAGGGGAAAAACTGTTTTTT. The chain carries TRBV9 and TRBJ1-4, with D tentatively TRBD1 (6 bases). V lost 3 bases and J 8 bases, leaving 17 bases between the germline ends. CDR1 is SGDLS, CDR2 YYNGEE, per germline. The length of the CDR3 is 15 residues.

This chain joins TRBV28 and TRBJ2-7; perhaps TRBD2 as D (6 bases). Germline CDR1 MDHEN, CDR2 SYDVKM. The CDR3 extends over 14 amino acids. V was pared by 6 bases and J by 0 bases, with 12 bases between. This CDR3 reads CASRGLGSSYEQYF. CDR3 sequence (DNA): TGTGCCAGCAGGGGACTGGGGAGCTCCTACGAGCAGTACTTC.

There are a few counts of this clone. This chain joins TRBV5-4 and TRBJ1-1; 7 bases are a match to TRBD1. The V gene's germline CDR1 is SGHNT and CDR2 YYREEE (reference sequence). This CDR3 has 15 amino acids. Trimming at V came to 1 base and at J to 1 base, leaving 4 bases not matched to a gene. The CDR3 loop reads CASSLPGTENTEAFF. As DNA, the CDR3 is TGTGCCAGCAGCTTGCCCGGGACAGAGAACACTGAAGCTTTCTTT.

The J gene is TRBJ1-2, the V gene TRBV19; 7 positions agree with TRBD1. Germline V CDR1 and CDR2: LNHDA, SQIVND (reference sequence). J was trimmed by 7 bases and V by 4 bases; bases with no gene match: 6. The length of the CDR3 is 13 residues. The CDR3 protein is CASSTTGWGGYTF. The CDR3 coding sequence is TGTGCCAGTAGTACGACAGGGTGGGGTGGCTACACCTTC. Together with reference TRBV19 and TRBJ1-2, the CDR3 gives the full variable domain: DGGITQSPKYLFRKEGQNVTLSCEQNLNHDAMYWYRQDPGQGLRLIYYSQIVNDFQKGDIAEGYSVSREKKESFPLTVTSAQKNPTAFYLCASSTTGWGGYTFGSGTRLTVV.

The rearrangement uses TRBV5-8 and TRBJ2-5; TRBD1 agrees at 7 bases. The CDR3 is 14 amino acids. V lost 6 bases and J lost 5; bases outside the gene matches: 10. Per germline, CDR1 SGHTS and CDR2 YDEGEE. CDR3 region: CASINPTGLETQYF. The DNA for the CDR3 is TGTGCCAGCATCAACCCGACAGGGCTGGAGACCCAGTACTTC.

Here the CDR3 DNA reads TGTGCCAGCAGCCGCGAGTTAGCCCTCGTCCTGACTTTC. Amino acid sequence: CASSRELALVLTF. The J gene is TRBJ2-6, the V gene TRBV6-5; D gene unclear. The V end was cut by 6 bases, the J end by 12 bases, with 15 bases between. From germline, CDR1 is MNHEY and CDR2 SVGAGI. CDR3 size: 13 residues.

The chain employs TRBV19 and TRBJ1-1; D might be TRBD1 (5 bases). The CDR3 is made up of 16 amino acids. Germline CDR1 LNHDA, CDR2 SQIVND (reference sequence). V was trimmed by 3 bases and J by 2 bases, leaving 16 bases between them. CDR3 in amino acids: CASSIPAGPQNTEAFF. CDR3 DNA: TGTGCCAGTAGTATTCCGGCGGGACCTCAAAACACTGAAGCTTTCTTT. Using reference TRBV19 and TRBJ1-1 for the parts outside the CDR3, the full variable domain is DGGITQSPKYLFRKEGQNVTLSCEQNLNHDAMYWYRQDPGQGLRLIYYSQIVNDFQKGDIAEGYSVSREKKESFPLTVTSAQKNPTAFYLCASSIPAGPQNTEAFFGQGTRLTVV.

The gene calls are TRBV24-1 and TRBJ2-1; 10 bases line up with TRBD1. With V trimmed by 3 bases and J by 7 bases, 5 bases remained unmatched. CDR3 size: 15 residues. The V gene's germline CDR1 is KGHDR and CDR2 SFDVKD. CDR3 sequence: CATSDPGQGTNEQFF. CDR3 nucleotide sequence: TGTGCCACCAGTGATCCGGGACAGGGGACGAATGAGCAGTTCTTC.

The V gene is TRBV11-3, the J gene TRBJ1-6; D may be TRBD1 (5 bases). V lost 3 bases and J lost 7, with 10 bases in between. CDR1 is SGHNT, CDR2 YENEEA, per germline. This CDR3 contains 14 residues. The CDR3 sequence: CASSLQGLNSPLHF. As DNA, the CDR3 is TGTGCCAGCAGCTTGCAGGGCTTAAATTCACCCCTCCACTTT.

The chain has TRBV5-4 and TRBJ2-7; D might be TRBD2 (5 bases). From germline, CDR1 is SGHNT and CDR2 YYREEE (reference sequence). V shed 3 bases and J shed 0 bases, with 16 bases lying between them. CDR3 length: 16 residues. The CDR3 sequence: CASSSRRLGSSYEQYF. The CDR3 nucleotides read TGTGCCAGCAGCTCCCGGAGGTTGGGGAGCTCCTACGAGCAGTACTTC.

This chain connects TRBV18 to TRBJ1-6; D uncertain. Germline assignment: CDR1 KGHSH and CDR2 LQKENI. This CDR3 has 14 residues. Deletions cut 3 bases from V and 9 bases from J, with 12 bases between. The CDR3, as DNA: TGTGCCAGCTCACCGGTCGGGATCGCTTCACCCCTCCACTTT. Translating gives CASSPVGIASPLHF.

The chain carries TRBV19 and TRBJ2-7, with 8 bases fitting TRBD1. Germline CDR1 reads LNHDA; CDR2 reads SQIVND (reference sequence). This CDR3 region has 14 residues. V was pared by 5 bases and J by 4 bases, with 7 bases of the junction left unmatched. CDR3 loop: CASSLQGVAYEQYF. CDR3 nucleotides: TGTGCCAGTAGTTTACAGGGGGTGGCGTACGAGCAGTACTTC.

The chain couples TRBV9 to TRBJ2-2; 11 nucleotides line up with TRBD2. Per germline, CDR1 SGDLS and CDR2 YYNGEE. With V trimmed by 0 bases and J by 4 bases, 2 bases remained unmatched. The CDR3 extends over 16 amino acids. The CDR3 protein is CASSVGLAGGTGELFF. In nucleotides, the CDR3 is TGTGCCAGCAGCGTAGGTCTAGCGGGGGGCACCGGGGAGCTGTTTTTT.

The chain recombines TRBV2 with TRBJ1-1; no clear D gene. Trimming cost V 6 bases and J 1 base, with 12 bases left between them. This CDR3 has 14 amino acids. Germline V gene data show CDR1 as SNHLY and CDR2 as FYNNEI. The CDR3 here is CASSVLTQNTEAFF. In DNA form, the CDR3 reads TGTGCCAGCAGCGTACTAACACAGAACACTGAAGCTTTCTTT. The full variable domain, its missing parts supplied by reference TRBV2 and TRBJ1-1, is EPEVTQTPSHQVTQMGQEVILRCVPISNHLYFYWYRQILGQKVEFLVSFYNNEISEKSEIFDDQFSVERPDGSNFTLKIRSTKLEDSAMYFCASSVLTQNTEAFFGQGTRLTVV.

V is TRBV11-3 and J is TRBJ2-3; TRBD1 is a possible D gene (5 bases). From germline, CDR1 is SGHNT and CDR2 YENEEA. Deletions cut 3 bases from V and 1 base from J, with 8 bases between. The length of the CDR3 is 14 residues. CDR3 protein: CASSFLTGTDTQYF. The CDR3 DNA is TGTGCCAGCAGCTTCTTGACAGGCACAGATACGCAGTATTTT.

The chain links TRBV3-1 (or the pseudogene TRBV3-2) to TRBJ1-4; possibly TRBD1 for D (5 bases). Trimming cost V 0 bases and J 6 bases, with 11 bases left between them. The CDR3 contains 15 residues. Per the germline V gene, CDR1 is LGHDT and CDR2 is YNNKEL (reference sequence). DNA of the CDR3: TGTGCCAGCAGCCAAGACACAGGAGAAGATGAAAAACTGTTTTTT. This codes for CASSQDTGEDEKLFF.

The genes are TRBV19 and TRBJ2-5, with 14 nucleotides matching TRBD2. Germline assignment: CDR1 LNHDA and CDR2 SQIVND (reference sequence). With V trimmed by 1 base and J by 3 bases, 10 bases remained unmatched. The CDR3 loop spans 19 amino acids. DNA of the CDR3: TGTGCCAGTAGTATAGGCCCGGGACTAGCGGGGGCCTATGAAGAGACCCAGTACTTC. Encoded protein: CASSIGPGLAGAYEETQYF.

The chain recombines TRBV7-3 with TRBJ1-1; D is possibly TRBD1 (6 bases). The V gene lost 5 bases and the J gene lost 1 base, with 14 bases spanning the gap. Per germline, CDR1 SGHTA and CDR2 FQGTGA. The CDR3 has 15 amino acids. In DNA, the CDR3 is TGTGCCAGCAGCCCCCTCGGGGGGCGGAACACTGAAGCTTTCTTT. Translating it yields CASSPLGGRNTEAFF.

This chain joins TRBV5-8 and TRBJ1-5; 10 nucleotides match TRBD1. The germline V gene has CDR1 SGHTS and CDR2 YDEGEE. V lost 4 bases and J lost 3; bases outside the gene matches: 10. This CDR3 spans 17 amino acids. CDR3 residues: CASSRGQGPIFNQPQHF. In DNA form, the CDR3 reads TGTGCCAGCAGCCGGGGACAGGGGCCCATCTTCAATCAGCCCCAGCATTTT.

This sequence joins TRBV11-2 and TRBJ2-1, with 7 bases lining up with TRBD1. The CDR3 sequence is 14 residues long. Germline V gene data show CDR1 as SGHAT and CDR2 as FQNNGV. J lost 7 bases, V lost 5 bases, and 8 bases had no gene match. This CDR3 is CASSPQGQRNEQFF. The CDR3 DNA reads TGTGCCAGCAGCCCCCAGGGACAGCGAAATGAGCAGTTCTTC.

This chain links TRBV27 with TRBJ2-1; 13 bases align to TRBD2. Germline V gene data show CDR1 as MNHEY and CDR2 as SMNVEV (reference sequence). The CDR3 has 15 amino acids. V was pared by 1 base and J by 9 bases, with 3 bases of the junction left unmatched. The CDR3 loop is CASSLLGTSGVEQFF. The CDR3 coding sequence is TGTGCCAGCAGTTTATTAGGGACTAGCGGGGTTGAGCAGTTCTTC.

The CDR3 here is CASSTRQGEETQYF. The CDR3 nucleotides read TGTGCCAGCAGCACGCGACAGGGGGAAGAGACCCAGTACTTC. The chain combines TRBV11-3 with TRBJ2-5; TRBD1 aligns across 9 bases. CDR1 is SGHNT and CDR2 is YENEEA in the germline V gene. This CDR3 is 14 amino acids long. Trimming took 5 bases from V and 3 from J; bases not matched to a gene: 4.

Only one count was recorded for this clone. The chain has TRBV18 and TRBJ2-5, with 7 positions matching TRBD1. Trimming at V came to 2 bases and at J to 3 bases, leaving 0 bases not matched to a gene. The CDR3 is made up of 13 amino acids. In germline, CDR1 is KGHSH, CDR2 LQKENI. The CDR3 DNA sequence: TGTGCCAGCTCACCAGACAGGGAAGAGACCCAGTACTTC. Its protein product is CASSPDREETQYF.

The J gene is TRBJ2-1, the V gene TRBV24-1; 10 nucleotides line up with TRBD1. There are 16 residues in the CDR3. The V segment lost 1 base and the J segment 2 bases; nucleotides outside the gene matches: 1. CDR1 and CDR2 from the germline V gene are KGHDR and SFDVKD. The CDR3, as DNA: TGTGCCACCAGTGATTTTGGGACAGGGGCCTACAATGAGCAGTTCTTC. Translating it yields CATSDFGTGAYNEQFF.

The rearrangement links TRBV5-1 to TRBJ1-6; a weak D match, TRBD1 (6 bases). The CDR3 is 17 amino acids. V was clipped by 0 bases and J by 8 bases, with 18 bases between them. Germline V lookup: CDR1 SGHRS, CDR2 YFSETQ. CDR3 nucleotide sequence: TGCGCCAGCAGCTTGGCCTTGGCAGGGGAAGGGTATTCACCCCTCCACTTT. Protein product: CASSLALAGEGYSPLHF.

The chain links TRBV5-4 to TRBJ1-4; 7 bases fit TRBD1. The CDR3 is 13 residues long. CDR1 is SGHNT, CDR2 YYREEE, per germline (reference sequence). V lost 1 base to trimming and J lost 7 bases; unmatched junction nucleotides: 1. This CDR3 reads CASSLQGGEKLFF. The CDR3 nucleotides are TGTGCCAGCAGCTTGCAGGGGGGTGAAAAACTGTTTTTT.